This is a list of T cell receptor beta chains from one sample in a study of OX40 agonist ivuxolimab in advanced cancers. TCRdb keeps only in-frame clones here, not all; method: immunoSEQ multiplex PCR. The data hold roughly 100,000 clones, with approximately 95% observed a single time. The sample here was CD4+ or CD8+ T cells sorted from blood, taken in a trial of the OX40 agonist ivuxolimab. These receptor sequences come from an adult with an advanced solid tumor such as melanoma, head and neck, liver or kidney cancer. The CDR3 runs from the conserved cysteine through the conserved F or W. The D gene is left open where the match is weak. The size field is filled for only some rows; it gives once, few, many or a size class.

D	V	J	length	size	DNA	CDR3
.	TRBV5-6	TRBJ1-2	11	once	TGTGCCAGCAGCGCATTTGAAGGCTACACCTTC	CASSAFEGYTF
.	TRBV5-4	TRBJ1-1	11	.	TGTGCCAGCAGCTTGAGCACTGAAGCTTTCTTT	CASSLSTEAFF
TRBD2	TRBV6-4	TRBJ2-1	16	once	TGTGCCAGCAGTGACGCTCCTAGCGGGGGGGCCCATGAGCAGTTCTTC	CASSDAPSGGAHEQFF
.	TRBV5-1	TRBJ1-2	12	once	TGCGCCAGCAGCTTGGGAGGTAATGGCTACACCTTC	CASSLGGNGYTF
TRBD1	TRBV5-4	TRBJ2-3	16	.	TGTGCCAGCAGCAAACAGGGGGCGCTTGGCACAGATACGCAGTATTTT	CASSKQGALGTDTQYF
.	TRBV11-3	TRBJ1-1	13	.	TGTGCCAGCAGCTTAGGTGGACACCAGGAGGCTTTCTTT	CASSLGGHQEAFF
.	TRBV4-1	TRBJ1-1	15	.	TGCGCCAGCAGCCAAGAATCCGCCCCGGGAACTGAAGCTTTCTTT	CASSQESAPGTEAFF
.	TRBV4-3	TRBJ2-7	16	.	TGCGCCAGCAGCCAAGTCGGGCAGGGGCACTCCTACGAGCAGTACTTC	CASSQVGQGHSYEQYF
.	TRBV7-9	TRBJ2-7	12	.	TGTGCCAGCAGCGCCCCGGGGCGCGAGCAGTACTTC	CASSAPGREQYF
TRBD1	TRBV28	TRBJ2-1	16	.	TGTGCCAGCAGTTTAAGTGGGACAGGGGAGGGGAATGAGCAGTTCTTC	CASSLSGTGEGNEQFF
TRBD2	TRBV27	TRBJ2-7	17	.	TGTGCCAGCAGTTCGGGGCTAGCGGGGGGGAGCTCCTACGAGCAGTACTTC	CASSSGLAGGSSYEQYF
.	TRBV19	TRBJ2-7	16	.	TGTGCCAGTAGTACCCCCCCCGGCCCGCTAGGCTACGAGCAGTACTTC	CASSTPPGPLGYEQYF
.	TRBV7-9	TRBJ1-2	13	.	TGTGCCAGCAGCTTAGAGGGGTCTAGGGGCTACACCTTC	CASSLEGSRGYTF
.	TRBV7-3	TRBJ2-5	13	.	TGTGCCAGCAGCTTATCTTCGTTGGAGACCCAGTACTTC	CASSLSSLETQYF
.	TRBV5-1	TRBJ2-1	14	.	TGCGCCAGCAGCTTGCCTAGCGCCCTGAATGAGCAGTTCTTC	CASSLPSALNEQFF
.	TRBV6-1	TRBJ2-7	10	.	TGTGCCAGCAGTGAGTACGAGCAGTACTTC	CASSEYEQYF
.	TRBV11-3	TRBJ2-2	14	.	TGTGCCAGCAGCTTCACCTCGCCCACCGGGGAGCTGTTTTTT	CASSFTSPTGELFF
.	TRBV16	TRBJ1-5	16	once	TGTGCCAGCAGCCAATCGTCGGACTATAGCAATCAGCCCCAGCATTTT	CASSQSSDYSNQPQHF
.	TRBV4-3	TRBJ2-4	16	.	TGCGCCAGCAGCCAAGTGTTGGGAGCGTATCAAAACATTCAGTACTTC	CASSQVLGAYQNIQYF
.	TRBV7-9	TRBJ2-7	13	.	TGTGCCAGCAGCGCAGGTAAAGGCTACGAGCAGTACTTC	CASSAGKGYEQYF
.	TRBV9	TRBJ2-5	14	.	TGTGCCAGCAGCGGCGGACAGCCCCAAGAGACCCAGTACTTC	CASSGGQPQETQYF
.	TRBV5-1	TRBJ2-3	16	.	TGCGCCAGCAGCTTCCAGGGGGGAACTAGCACAGATACGCAGTATTTT	CASSFQGGTSTDTQYF
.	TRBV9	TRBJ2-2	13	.	TGTGCCAGCAGCCCCCTTGCGTCCGGGGAGCTGTTTTTT	CASSPLASGELFF
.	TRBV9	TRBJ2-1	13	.	TGTGCCAGCAGCGTGCCCAGGCTTAATGAGCAGTTCTTC	CASSVPRLNEQFF
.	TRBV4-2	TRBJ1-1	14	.	TGTGCCAGCAGCCAAGATGGGGGGAACACTGAAGCTTTCTTT	CASSQDGGNTEAFF
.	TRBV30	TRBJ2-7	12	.	TGTGCCTGGAGCAGAGAGGCAGTCGAGCAGTACTTC	CAWSREAVEQYF
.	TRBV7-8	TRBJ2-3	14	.	TGTGCCAGCACCCCGGGGCAGACTCCCTCGGGGGAGTATTTT	CASTPGQTPSGEYF
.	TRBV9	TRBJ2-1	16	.	TGTGCCAGCAGCGTCCCAGTGGCGAGCTCCTACAATGAGCAGTTCTTC	CASSVPVASSYNEQFF
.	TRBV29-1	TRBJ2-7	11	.	TGCAGCGTTGAAAAGGGCGATGAGCAGTACTTC	CSVEKGDEQYF